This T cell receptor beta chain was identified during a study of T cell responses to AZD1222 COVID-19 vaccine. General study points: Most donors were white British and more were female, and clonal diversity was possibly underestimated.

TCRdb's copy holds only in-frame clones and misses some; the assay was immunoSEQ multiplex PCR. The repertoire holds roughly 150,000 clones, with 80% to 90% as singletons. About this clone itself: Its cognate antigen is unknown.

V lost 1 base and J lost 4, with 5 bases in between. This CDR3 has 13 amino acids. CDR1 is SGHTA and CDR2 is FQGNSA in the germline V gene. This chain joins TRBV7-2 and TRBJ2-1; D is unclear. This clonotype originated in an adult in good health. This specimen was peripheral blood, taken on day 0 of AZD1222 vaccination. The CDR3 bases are TGTGCCAGCAGCTTAGGGATATACAATGAGCAGTTCTTC. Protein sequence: CASSLGIYNEQFF.